This T cell receptor (beta chain) was captured by sequencing in a study of shared T cell receptors in the human thymus. Assay used: immunoSEQ multiplex PCR; TCRdb lists only in-frame clones, some missing. The sample holds under 450,000 clones; 95% are singletons and the top ten take approximately 0.018%. Germline V gives CDR1 SQVTM, CDR2 ANQGSEA. V lost 7 bases, J lost 2 bases, and 8 bases lay in between. This CDR3 has 11 amino acids. This receptor was taken from a human donor. The gene calls are TRBV29-1 and TRBJ1-2, with no clear D. Source material: thymocytes. CDR3 loop: CSGSGNYGYTF. In nucleotides, the CDR3 is TGCAGCGGCTCTGGGAACTATGGCTACACCTTC.